The sample holds one count of the clone carrying this TCR beta chain. The data derive from a study of Ad26.COV2.S vaccination and SARS-CoV-2 variants. This table comes from immunoSEQ multiplex PCR, and its TCRdb copy is limited to in-frame clones, with some not included. The sample has 300,000 to 350,000 clones, around 81% seen once. Treatment here: about 20 received Ad26.COV2.S at low or high dose, single or two shots; 5 received placebo; per-sample allocation not given. Repertoires come from day 63 after the first vaccine or placebo injection. Boston provided a donor who was an adult aged 18-55 years. Per germline, CDR1 SGHAT and CDR2 FQNNGV. This CDR3 has 15 residues. Deletions cut 1 base from V and 1 base from J, with 11 bases between.

The starting material was peripheral blood, obtained in a trial of Ad26.COV2.S vaccine versus placebo. This chain links TRBV11-2 with TRBJ2-7; weak D call: TRBD2 (6 bases). This TCR derives from a person aged 18-60 years who received the Ad26.COV2.S COVID-19 vaccine or a placebo. The CDR3 loop reads CASSLVLGGSYEQYF. The DNA of the CDR3 is TGTGCCAGCAGCTTAGTGTTGGGGGGATCCTACGAGCAGTACTTC.